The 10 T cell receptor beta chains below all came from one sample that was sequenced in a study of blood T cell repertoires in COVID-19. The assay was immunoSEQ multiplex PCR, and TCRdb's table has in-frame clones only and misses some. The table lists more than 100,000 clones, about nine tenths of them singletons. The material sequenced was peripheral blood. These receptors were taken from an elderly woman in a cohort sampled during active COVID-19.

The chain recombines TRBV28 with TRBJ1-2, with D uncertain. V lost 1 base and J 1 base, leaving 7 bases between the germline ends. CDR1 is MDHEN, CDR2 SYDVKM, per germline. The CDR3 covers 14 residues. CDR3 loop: CASSLFVSNYGYTF. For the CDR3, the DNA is TGTGCCAGCAGTTTATTCGTCAGTAACTATGGCTACACCTTC.

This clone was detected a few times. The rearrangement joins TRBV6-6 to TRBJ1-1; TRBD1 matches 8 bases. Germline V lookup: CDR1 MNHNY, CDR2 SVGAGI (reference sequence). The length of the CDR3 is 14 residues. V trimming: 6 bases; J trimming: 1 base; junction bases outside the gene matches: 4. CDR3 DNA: TGTGCCAGCAGACCAGGGGGCCAGAACACTGAAGCTTTCTTT. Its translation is CASRPGGQNTEAFF.

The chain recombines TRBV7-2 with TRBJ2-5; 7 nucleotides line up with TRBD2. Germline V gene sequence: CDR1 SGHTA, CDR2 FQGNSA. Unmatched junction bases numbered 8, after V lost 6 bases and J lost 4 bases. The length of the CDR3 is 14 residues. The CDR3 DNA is TGTGCCAGCAGGGAGGGAGGGGTCCGAGAGACCCAGTACTTC. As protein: CASREGGVRETQYF.

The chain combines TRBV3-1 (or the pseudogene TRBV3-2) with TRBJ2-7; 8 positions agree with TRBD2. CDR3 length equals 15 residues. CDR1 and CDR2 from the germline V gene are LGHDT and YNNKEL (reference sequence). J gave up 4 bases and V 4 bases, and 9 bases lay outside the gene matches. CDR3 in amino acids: CASSPGLAAGYEQYF. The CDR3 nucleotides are TGTGCCAGCAGCCCCGGACTAGCCGCCGGGTACGAGCAGTACTTC.

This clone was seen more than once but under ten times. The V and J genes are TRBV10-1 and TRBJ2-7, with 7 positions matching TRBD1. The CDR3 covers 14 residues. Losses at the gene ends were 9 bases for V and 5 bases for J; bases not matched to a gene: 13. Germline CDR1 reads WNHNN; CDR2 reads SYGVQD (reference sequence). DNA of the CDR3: TGCGCCAGGGCGATTTCGACAGGGCCCGACGAGCAGTACTTC. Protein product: CARAISTGPDEQYF.

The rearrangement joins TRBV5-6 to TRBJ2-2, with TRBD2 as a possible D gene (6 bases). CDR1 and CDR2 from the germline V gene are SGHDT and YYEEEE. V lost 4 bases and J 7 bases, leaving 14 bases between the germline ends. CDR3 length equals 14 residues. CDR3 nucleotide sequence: TGTGCCAGCAGCCCCGGGGGTGGACGCGGGGAGCTGTTTTTT. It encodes CASSPGGGRGELFF.

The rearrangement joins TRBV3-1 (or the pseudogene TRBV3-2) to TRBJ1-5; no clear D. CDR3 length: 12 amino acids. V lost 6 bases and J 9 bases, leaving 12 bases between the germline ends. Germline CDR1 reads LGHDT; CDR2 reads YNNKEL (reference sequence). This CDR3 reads CASSQDLRPQHF. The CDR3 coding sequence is TGTGCCAGCAGTCAGGATCTCCGGCCCCAGCATTTT.

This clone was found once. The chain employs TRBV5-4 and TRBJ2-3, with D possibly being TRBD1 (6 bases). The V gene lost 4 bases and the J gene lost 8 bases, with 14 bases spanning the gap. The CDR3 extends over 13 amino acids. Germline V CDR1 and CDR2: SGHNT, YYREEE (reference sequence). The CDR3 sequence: CASSATGGGTQYF. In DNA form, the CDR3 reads TGTGCCAGCAGCGCGACAGGCGGAGGTACGCAGTATTTT.

CDR3 in amino acids: CASRAGAGNTIYF. CDR3 nucleotide sequence: TGTGCCAGCAGGGCAGGGGCTGGAAACACCATATATTTT. This chain connects TRBV2 to TRBJ1-3; TRBD1 is a possible D gene (6 bases). This CDR3 has 13 residues. The germline V gene encodes CDR1 SNHLY and CDR2 FYNNEI. The ends were cut back, 6 bases at V and 2 bases at J, with 8 bases in the middle.

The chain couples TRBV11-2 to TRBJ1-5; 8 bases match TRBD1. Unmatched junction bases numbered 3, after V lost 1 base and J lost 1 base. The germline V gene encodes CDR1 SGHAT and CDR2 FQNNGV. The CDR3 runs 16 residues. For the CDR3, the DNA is TGTGCCAGCAGCTTAGGGGGACAGGTCAGCAATCAGCCCCAGCATTTT. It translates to CASSLGGQVSNQPQHF.